These T cell receptor beta chains were read from a single sample in a study of T cells in localized non-small cell lung cancer. Assay: immunoSEQ multiplex PCR; the TCRdb copy retains only in-frame clones and omits some. The repertoire holds 20,000 to 30,000 clones, with roughly 90% as singletons. Specimen: peripheral blood, collected before any cancer treatment. These receptors were obtained from a woman aged 40-69 years with stage I lung adenocarcinoma. Each CDR3 is given without its conserved first and last residue. D genes are given only for firm matches. Only some rows state a clone size, as once, few, many or a class for expanded clones.

D gene	clone size	J gene	CDR3 length	V gene	CDR3 protein
TRBD1	-	TRBJ2-7	12	TRBV5-1	ASSSLDRGSEQY
-	-	TRBJ1-5	12	TRBV6-1	ASRYSDSNQPQH
-	-	TRBJ1-3	11	TRBV2	ASSGLRGNTIY
-	few	TRBJ1-6	13	TRBV12-1	ASSGRGREESPLH
TRBD2	-	TRBJ2-2	14	TRBV7-2	ASSIRLAGNTGELF
-	-	TRBJ2-5	11	TRBV30	AWSWPVAETQY
-	once	TRBJ1-5	12	TRBV19	ASSISGVGQPQH
-	-	TRBJ1-5	11	TRBV30	AWSEDRRQPQH
-	few	TRBJ1-5	11	TRBV5-4	ASSWSPNQPQH
-	-	TRBJ2-5	12	TRBV13	ASSLSGNQETQY
-	-	TRBJ1-4	13	TRBV5-8	ASRNVGGHREKLF
TRBD2	-	TRBJ2-2	13	TRBV30	AWNTPSGDAGELF
TRBD1	once	TRBJ2-6	15	TRBV5-1	ASSATGGFAGANVLT
-	-	TRBJ1-1	12	TRBV5-1	ASSFQVGDTEAF
-	once	TRBJ1-5	12	TRBV2	ASSVERGNQPQH
-	-	TRBJ1-5	12	TRBV18	ASSEQTGNQPQH
-	-	TRBJ1-1	13	TRBV4-3	ASSQATGIDTEAF
-	-	TRBJ2-3	11	TRBV4-3	ASSRNRRDTQY
-	-	TRBJ1-3	14	TRBV27	ASSPTFLNSGNTIY
-	few	TRBJ2-1	14	TRBV15	ATSILREGAPNEQF
-	-	TRBJ2-7	11	TRBV19	AKVGGSSYEQY
TRBD1	-	TRBJ1-1	14	TRBV27	ASRTIYRGLGTEAF
-	-	TRBJ2-5	11	TRBV13	ASSRWGGETQY
-	-	TRBJ1-4	14	TRBV5-1	ASSIAGPPGNEKLF
-	-	TRBJ2-2	12	TRBV6-4	ASSDSTHTGELF
TRBD1	-	TRBJ1-5	12	TRBV7-2	ASSQTGGNQPQH
-	-	TRBJ1-1	14	TRBV7-6	ASSPEQPKLNTEAF
-	-	TRBJ2-3	12	TRBV7-3	ASSLEGRGDTQY
TRBD1	-	TRBJ1-1	12	TRBV7-2	ASSTGGSNTEAF
-	-	TRBJ2-1	11	TRBV7-7	ASSLGGVDEQF
-	once	TRBJ1-2	12	TRBV19	ASSPPGGAYGYT
-	-	TRBJ1-1	12	TRBV9	ASSVHGENTEAF
-	once	TRBJ1-3	11	TRBV29-1	SVASNSGNTIY
TRBD2	once	TRBJ2-1	13	TRBV5-4	ASSSPGLAENEQF
-	-	TRBJ1-4	13	TRBV27	ASRLRGRIHEKLF
-	-	TRBJ2-6	13	TRBV13	ASSSAGMWANVLT
-	once	TRBJ1-1	12	TRBV5-1	ASSLSTGNTEAF
-	-	TRBJ2-5	12	TRBV7-3	ASSLSGVGETQY
-	-	TRBJ2-2	12	TRBV6-4	ASSVGSDTGELF
-	-	TRBJ1-2	9	TRBV10-3	AIKGVDDYT
-	-	TRBJ1-6	13	TRBV9	ASSVSVSWGSPLH
-	-	TRBJ1-1	13	TRBV7-3	ASSLMAGSNTEAF